The next 21 T cell receptor beta chains were all read from a single sample in a study of T-cell memory formation after mild COVID-19. One entry per CDR3 protein results from TCRdb running MiXCR on the 5' RACE reads. Among 550,000 to 650,000 distinct CDR3 sequences, approximately 15% were seen once, and the ten largest hold about 8.1%. The sequencing sample was made of PBMCs or a T cell subset sorted from them (not recorded which). The receptors were sampled from an adult woman who had mild COVID-19 (a few samples of this study predate the infection). Cell type and time point are not known.

This clonotype appeared a few times. This chain links TRBV7-8 with TRBJ2-5; D remains unclear. In germline, CDR1 is SGHVS, CDR2 FQNEAQ. V gave up 2 bases and J gave up 0 bases, with 13 bases separating them. This CDR3 has 16 amino acids. CDR3 loop: CASSLSGHNYQETQYF. The CDR3 nucleotides read TGTGCCAGCAGCTTATCGGGTCATAACTACCAAGAGACCCAGTACTTC.

This clonotype came up a few times. V gene TRBV12-3 or TRBV12-4 combines with J gene TRBJ1-4; 8 nucleotides line up with TRBD1. With 2 bases clipped from V and 7 bases from J, the junction kept 6 bases outside the gene matches. The CDR3 spans 15 residues. The CDR3 nucleotides read TGTGCCAGCAGTTTATTTACGGGACAGGCTGAAAAACTGTTTTTT. It is translated as CASSLFTGQAEKLFF.

The rearrangement uses TRBV7-2 and TRBJ1-1; D is unclear. The CDR3 is 15 residues long. Per the germline V gene, CDR1 is SGHTA and CDR2 is FQGNSA. V was shortened by 2 bases and J by 2 bases, with 12 bases between the two germline ends. CDR3: CASSLNPTRNTEAFF. CDR3 nucleotides: TGTGCCAGCAGCTTAAACCCAACACGTAACACTGAAGCTTTCTTT.

This clonotype was observed a handful of times. The genes are TRBV24-1 and TRBJ2-3; 7 bases are shared with TRBD2. Looked up from germline, CDR1 is KGHDR and CDR2 is SFDVKD. CDR3 length: 16 residues. Trimming removed 3 bases from V and 1 base from J; junction bases left unmatched: 6. The CDR3 DNA reads as TGTGCCACCAGTGATCTCCCTGCGGGGGGCACAGATACGCAGTATTTT. It yields the protein CATSDLPAGGTDTQYF.

The chain couples TRBV11-2 to TRBJ1-5, with 7 bases that match TRBD1. Germline CDR1 SGHAT, CDR2 FQNNGV. V shed 3 bases, J shed 4 bases, and the junction held 6 bases outside the gene matches. CDR3 length: 15 residues. The CDR3 reads CASSLDRWGNQPQHF. CDR3 in DNA: TGTGCCAGCAGCTTGGACAGGTGGGGAAATCAGCCCCAGCATTTT.

CDR3 DNA: TGTGCCAGCAGCTCCCCACAGGGGAACACAGATACGCAGTATTTT. It specifies CASSSPQGNTDTQYF. The chain uses TRBV7-8 and TRBJ2-3; 7 nucleotides align to TRBD1. The germline CDR1 and CDR2 sequences are SGHVS and FQNEAQ. The trim removed 4 bases at V and 2 bases at J, leaving 6 bases unmatched. The CDR3 contains 15 residues.

The chain has TRBV2 and TRBJ1-1; D not resolved. This CDR3 spans 13 amino acids. Trimming cost V 6 bases and J 2 bases, with 10 bases left between them. Germline loops: CDR1 SNHLY, CDR2 FYNNEI. The CDR3, as DNA: TGTGCCAGCAGGGCAACAGAAAACACTGAAGCTTTCTTT. Protein: CASRATENTEAFF.

This chain links TRBV20-1 with TRBJ2-7; D is possibly TRBD1 (6 bases). Germline lookup yields CDR1 DFQATT and CDR2 SNEGSKA (reference sequence). The CDR3 is 13 amino acids. Trimming pared 1 base from V and 6 bases from J, leaving 13 bases between. DNA of the CDR3: TGCAGTGCTAGAGCTACAACAGGGAGCGAGCAGTACTTC. As protein: CSARATTGSEQYF.

The chain recombines TRBV29-1 with TRBJ1-1; D remains ambiguous. Trimming cost V 3 bases and J 3 bases, with 8 bases left between them. The CDR3 covers 12 residues. Germline assignment: CDR1 SQVTM and CDR2 ANQGSEA. The CDR3 is CSVDPGYTEAFF. The DNA for the CDR3 is TGCAGCGTTGACCCCGGGTACACTGAAGCTTTCTTT.

A few counts support this clonotype. V and J are TRBV5-1 and TRBJ2-3, with 7 bases aligning to TRBD2. V shed 6 bases, J shed 0 bases, and the junction held 4 bases outside the gene matches. Germline loops: CDR1 SGHRS, CDR2 YFSETQ. CDR3 length: 14 amino acids. The DNA for the CDR3 is TGCGCCAGCACCCTAGCGGCCAGCACAGATACGCAGTATTTT. Amino acid sequence: CASTLAASTDTQYF. Combining the CDR3 with reference TRBV5-1 and TRBJ2-3 gives the whole variable domain KAGVTQTPRYLIKTRGQQVTLSCSPISGHRSVSWYQQTPGQGLQFLFEYFSETQRNKGNFPGRFSGRQFSNSRSEMNVSTLELGDSALYLCASTLAASTDTQYFGPGTRLTVL.

This chain uses TRBV7-3 with TRBJ2-1; 14 nucleotides agree with TRBD2. The V and J ends lost 4 bases and 8 bases, in that order; junction bases with no gene match: 4. The CDR3 spans 15 residues. Germline lookup yields CDR1 SGHTA and CDR2 FQGTGA. CDR3 DNA: TGTGCCAGCAGCTCAGGGACTAGCGGGAGCCATGAGCAGTTCTTC. Translating it yields CASSSGTSGSHEQFF.

Only a few counts were recorded for this clonotype. The rearrangement joins TRBV5-1 to TRBJ2-3; the D is unclear. The CDR3 is made up of 12 amino acids. Germline lookup yields CDR1 SGHRS and CDR2 YFSETQ. The V gene lost 5 bases and the J gene lost 4 bases, with 8 bases spanning the gap. CDR3 sequence reads: CASSTAADTQYF. The CDR3 DNA sequence: TGCGCCAGCAGTACAGCAGCAGATACGCAGTATTTT.

This clonotype turned up a few times. The rearrangement links TRBV29-1 to TRBJ1-1; weak D call: TRBD1 (6 bases). In germline, CDR1 is SQVTM, CDR2 ANQGSEA. V was cut by 5 bases and J by 1 base, with 11 bases left in between. The CDR3 has 13 residues. CDR3 loop: CSVLRGENTEAFF. In nucleotides, the CDR3 is TGCAGCGTTCTCAGGGGCGAGAACACTGAAGCTTTCTTT. Using reference TRBV29-1 and TRBJ1-1 for the parts outside the CDR3, the full variable domain is SAVISQKPSRDICQRGTSLTIQCQVDSQVTMMFWYRQQPGQSLTLIATANQGSEATYESGFVIDKFPISRPNLTFSTLTVSNMSPEDSSIYLCSVLRGENTEAFFGQGTRLTVV.

This clonotype appeared many times. The chain couples TRBV5-1 to TRBJ2-3, with 9 bases identical to TRBD2. The CDR3 has 14 residues. V trimming: 0 bases; J trimming: 4 bases; junction bases outside the gene matches: 0. Germline-derived CDR1 and CDR2 are SGHRS and YFSETQ. The CDR3 DNA follows: TGCGCCAGCAGCTTGGGGACTAGCGCAGATACGCAGTATTTT. Residues: CASSLGTSADTQYF.

V usage is TRBV12-3 or TRBV12-4 and J usage is TRBJ2-7, with 12 positions matching TRBD2. This CDR3 contains 15 residues. V lost 5 bases, J lost 6 bases, and 8 bases stayed unmatched. The DNA of the CDR3 is TGTGCCAGCAGTGCACCTAGCGGGGGGGCCTCCGAGCAGTACTTC. Its translation is CASSAPSGGASEQYF.

The chain employs TRBV25-1 and TRBJ2-7; TRBD2 matches at 7 bases. This CDR3 region has 15 residues. The V and J ends lost 4 bases and 2 bases, in that order; junction bases with no gene match: 8. In germline, CDR1 is MGHDK, CDR2 SYGVNS. The CDR3 spells CASSGERDGTYEQYF. CDR3 sequence (DNA): TGTGCCAGCAGTGGAGAGCGGGACGGTACCTACGAGCAGTACTTC.

The chain uses TRBV5-6 and TRBJ2-7; 10 nucleotides line up with TRBD1. This CDR3 contains 13 residues. V trimming: 3 bases; J trimming: 5 bases; junction bases outside the gene matches: 2. Germline V lookup: CDR1 SGHDT, CDR2 YYEEEE. The CDR3 region is CASSWDRGHEQYF. The CDR3 nucleotides are TGTGCCAGCAGCTGGGACAGGGGACACGAGCAGTACTTC.

The V call is TRBV13, the J call TRBJ2-7; 11 bases fit TRBD2. The CDR3 runs 13 residues. V lost 10 bases and J lost 4; bases outside the gene matches: 6. Germline lookup yields CDR1 PRHDT and CDR2 FYEKMQ (reference sequence). The DNA for the CDR3 is TGTGCCACCAGGGGACTAGCGGATTACGAGCAGTACTTC. This encodes CATRGLADYEQYF.

This clonotype has a single count. V and J are TRBV11-3 and TRBJ1-4, with a weak D call TRBD1 (5 bases). The CDR3 sequence is 13 residues long. Trimming shortened V by 5 bases and J by 8 bases, and 12 bases separated the two germline ends. CDR1 and CDR2 from the germline V gene are SGHNT and YENEEA. As DNA, the CDR3 is TGTGCCAGCAGCCCCGGGGGAAACGAAAAACTGTTTTTT. This gives the protein CASSPGGNEKLFF.

The gene calls are TRBV2 and TRBJ1-6; possible D gene TRBD1, 5 bases. This CDR3 spans 17 amino acids. Germline V CDR1 and CDR2: SNHLY, FYNNEI. V lost 3 bases and J lost 6, with 18 bases in between. CDR3 nucleotide sequence: TGTGCCAGCAGTGATCGACAGTCCGATCATCTTAATTCACCCCTCCACTTT. Translated: CASSDRQSDHLNSPLHF.

This clonotype was counted between two and nine times. The chain carries TRBV27 and TRBJ2-7; TRBD1 aligns across 7 bases. With 6 bases clipped from V and 4 bases from J, the junction kept 9 bases outside the gene matches. This CDR3 spans 14 amino acids. CDR1 and CDR2 (germline): MNHEY, SMNVEV (reference sequence). CDR3 nucleotides: TGTGCCAGCAGCCTAAGTAGGGGGCAATACGAGCAGTACTTC. This gives the protein CASSLSRGQYEQYF.